This entry describes one T cell receptor (beta chain). The CDR3 contains 15 residues. Germline V gene sequence: CDR1 MRHNA, CDR2 SNTAGT. V was trimmed by 3 bases and J by 6 bases, leaving 15 bases between them. These data originate in a study of blood T cell repertoires in COVID-19. Whole-study context: The origin of the acute and convalescent COVID-19 samples was the United States, Italy and Spain.

In the authors' methods: Reference gene primers were amplified, and this amplification served to estimate nucleated cell counts. Assay used: immunoSEQ multiplex PCR; TCRdb lists only in-frame clones, some missing. Clone size and the V and J calls come from that table; the DNA yielded D and trimming. Of around 86,000 clones listed, 85% were seen once; the top ten hold over 35%. The sequence derives from a man at least 80 years old with acute or convalescent COVID-19. J is TRBJ1-5 and V is TRBV6-4, with D hard to call. Input material: peripheral blood. The CDR3 DNA follows: TGTGCCAGCAGTGATTTGGACGGGAACCTTCAGCCCCAGCATTTT. It yields the protein CASSDLDGNLQPQHF.